These T cell receptor beta chains were read from a single sample in a study of tumor-infiltrating lymphocytes in primary liver carcinoma. TCRdb passed the multiplex PCR reads through MiXCR, listing each CDR3 protein once. The data hold about 180,000 distinct CDR3 sequences, with 50% to 75% observed a single time. Sequenced material: peripheral blood. All receptors derive from a man aged 35-49 years with primary liver carcinoma and hepatitis B virus infection. Both conserved end residues are part of each CDR3. D genes are given only for firm matches. Size is stated for part of the rows, as once, few or many counts, or as a class when the clone is expanded.

cdr3_nt cdr3_aa v_call d_call clone_size j_call
TGTGCCAGCACCACCAATCAACTAGCGGGAGCGAAAGATACGCAGTATTTT CASTTNQLAGAKDTQYF TRBV6-5 TRBD2 - TRBJ2-3
TGTGCCAGCAGCTTAGCGGTATGGCGGGCCACCTACAATGAGCAGTTCTTC CASSLAVWRATYNEQFF TRBV11-3 - many TRBJ2-1
TGTGCCAACAGCTTAGCCCTGCGCACAGATACGGAGTATTTT CANSLALRTDTEYF TRBV11-2 - - TRBJ2-3
TGTGCCAGCAGTGTAACGAACACCGGGGAGCTGTTTTTT CASSVTNTGELFF TRBV28 - once TRBJ2-2
TGTGCCAGCAACTTGGGGGGCCGCGGCACCCGGGAGCTGTTTTTT CASNLGGRGTRELFF TRBV11-2 - - TRBJ2-2
TGTGCCAGCACCACGGACTGGGGGGGTCTGACTGGGGAAGAGCAGTTCTTC CASTTDWGGLTGEEQFF TRBV12-3/TRBV12-4 TRBD2 many TRBJ2-1
TGTGCCAGCAGCTTTCAGGCTTCTAGCACAGATACGCAGTATTTT CASSFQASSTDTQYF TRBV11-2 - many TRBJ2-3
TGCAGCGTGGGGCCTCTTTCCAGCCCCTACGATGAGCAGTTCTTC CSVGPLSSPYDEQFF TRBV29-1 - - TRBJ2-1
TGTGCCAGCAGCCAAGGAGCTGGGGCCAACGTCCTGACTTTC CASSQGAGANVLTF TRBV28 - - TRBJ2-6
TGTGCCAGCAGCTTAGTGGCAGAGGGGACGCAGTATTTT CASSLVAEGTQYF TRBV11-2 - many TRBJ2-3
TGTGCCAGCAGCTTGGGCCATTCTTTTGCAGATACGCAGTATTTT CASSLGHSFADTQYF TRBV11-2 - many TRBJ2-3
TGTGCCAGCAGACGTCTCAGGACAGGGCTCTACGAGCAGTACTTC CASRRLRTGLYEQYF TRBV28 TRBD1 - TRBJ2-7
TGCAGCGTGGGCTCCGGCTACAATGAGCAGTTCTTC CSVGSGYNEQFF TRBV29-1 - - TRBJ2-1
TGTGCCACCCGGCGAACCCCGTCCTCTTCCTACAATGAGCAGTTCTTC CATRRTPSSSYNEQFF TRBV7-8 - few TRBJ2-1
TGTGCCAGCAGTAATCCTCTGAACCAGGAGGGTCGAGAGACCCAGTACTTC CASSNPLNQEGRETQYF TRBV11-2 - many TRBJ2-5
TGTGCCATCAGTGAGCGGCCAGGTGACAATCAGCCCCAGCATTTT CAISERPGDNQPQHF TRBV10-3 - - TRBJ1-5
TGTGCCAGTAGTATGTTACTACAAGAGACCCGGTACTTC CASSMLLQETRYF TRBV19 - - TRBJ2-5
TGTGCCAGCAGTTACTCGAGAATCTTAGAGACCCAGTACTTC CASSYSRILETQYF TRBV6-5 - - TRBJ2-5
TGTGCCAGCAGTGATATCGGGACAGGGTTGACACCCCTCCACTTT CASSDIGTGLTPLHF TRBV6-1 TRBD1 - TRBJ1-6
TGTGCCAGCAAGGGTGAAAGCAATCAGCCCCAGCATTTT CASKGESNQPQHF TRBV6-1 - few TRBJ1-5
TGTGCCAGCAGCTCTAGGACAGGGGAAGCTTTCTTT CASSSRTGEAFF TRBV7-3 TRBD1 - TRBJ1-1
TGTGCCACTTCTGGGGTAACTGGGGCCAACGTCCTGACTTTC CATSGVTGANVLTF TRBV6-5 - few TRBJ2-6
TGTGCCAGCAGTGGGACTAGCCCCTCCTACGAGCAGTACTTC CASSGTSPSYEQYF TRBV6-5 TRBD2 few TRBJ2-7
TGCGCCAGCATCCAAGGAAGACTAGCGGGGGTGCAGACCCAGTACTTC CASIQGRLAGVQTQYF TRBV4-1 TRBD2 - TRBJ2-5
TGTGCCGGCAGCAGTATTAGAGGCGAGACCCAGTACTTC CAGSSIRGETQYF TRBV11-1 - - TRBJ2-5
TGTGCCAGCAGCGCGACCACTCTCGGCGGGCGTGACGCCGGGGAGCTGTTTTTT CASSATTLGGRDAGELFF TRBV11-2 - many TRBJ2-2
TGTGCCAGCAGCGAAGGGGGGGGAAGAGTGACCCAGTATTTC CASSEGGGRVTQYF TRBV11-2 - - TRBJ2-5
TGTGCCAGCAGACCGAATCTAGGTTTTACGTGGGAGCTGTTTTTT CASRPNLGFTWELFF TRBV6-5 - - TRBJ2-2
TGTGCCACCAGGGCGGGGGGTGATCTTTACGAGCAGTACTTC CATRAGGDLYEQYF TRBV10-3 TRBD2 - TRBJ2-7
TGTGCCAGCAGCCTTACAGGGACCAGCGTCCTGACTTTC CASSLTGTSVLTF TRBV6-5 - - TRBJ2-6
TGTGCCAACAGTGAAGTTCCCCGCGATGAACAGTTCTTC CANSEVPRDEQFF TRBV6-1 - - TRBJ2-1
TGTGCCAGCACTGCAGGGGCAGAGACCCAGTACTTC CASTAGAETQYF TRBV6-6 - few TRBJ2-5
TGTGCCAGCAGCGAACGGGACAGGGGAAGATACAATGAGCAGTTCTTC CASSERDRGRYNEQFF TRBV7-9 TRBD1 - TRBJ2-1
TGTGCCAGCAGCTTAGGCAGACTAGCGGGAAATGAGCGGTTCTTC CASSLGRLAGNERFF TRBV7-8 TRBD2 - TRBJ2-1
TGCGCCAGCAGCCTTTTCGGACAGGGACGACAAGAGACCCAGTACTTC CASSLFGQGRQETQYF TRBV4-1 TRBD1 few TRBJ2-5
TGTGCCAGCAGTTTCGGGACTAGCGGGTTGGAAGATACGCAGTATTTT CASSFGTSGLEDTQYF TRBV12-3/TRBV12-4 TRBD2 - TRBJ2-3
TGTGCCAGCGGCTTAGAATCTTACACTGAAGCTTTCTTC CASGLESYTEAFF TRBV11-3 - - TRBJ1-1
TGTGTCAGCAGTTCAGGGGGATGGACTGAAGCTTTCTTT CVSSSGGWTEAFF TRBV6-1 TRBD1 - TRBJ1-1
TGTGCCAGCAGTAAAGGGATTACTGAAGCTTTCTTT CASSKGITEAFF TRBV12-3/TRBV12-4 - - TRBJ1-1
TGTGCCAGCACCGAACTAGCTCACGGGGAGCAGTACTTC CASTELAHGEQYF TRBV6-6 - once TRBJ2-7
TGTGCCAACAGCGGTAGCGGGAGGGACGATACGCAGTATTTT CANSGSGRDDTQYF TRBV7-9 TRBD2 - TRBJ2-3